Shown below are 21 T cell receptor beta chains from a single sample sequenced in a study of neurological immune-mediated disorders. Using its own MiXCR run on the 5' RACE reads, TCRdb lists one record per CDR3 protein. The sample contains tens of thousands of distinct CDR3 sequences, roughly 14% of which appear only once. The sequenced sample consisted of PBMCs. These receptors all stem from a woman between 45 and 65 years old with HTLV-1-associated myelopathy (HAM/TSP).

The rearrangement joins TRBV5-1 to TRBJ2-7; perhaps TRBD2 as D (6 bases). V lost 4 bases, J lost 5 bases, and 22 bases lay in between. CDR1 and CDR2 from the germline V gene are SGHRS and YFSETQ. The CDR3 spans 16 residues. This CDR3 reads CASSVLGGGSANEQYF. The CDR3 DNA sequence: TGCGCCAGCAGCGTCCTTGGTGGAGGGAGTGCCAACGAGCAGTACTTC.

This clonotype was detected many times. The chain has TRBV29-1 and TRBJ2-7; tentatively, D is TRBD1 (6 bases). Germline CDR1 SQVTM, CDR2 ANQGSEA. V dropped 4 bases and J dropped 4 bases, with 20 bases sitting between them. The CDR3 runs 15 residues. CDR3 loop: CSVVSGRQGSYEQYF. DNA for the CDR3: TGCAGCGTTGTAAGTGGTCGTCAGGGGTCTTACGAGCAGTACTTC.

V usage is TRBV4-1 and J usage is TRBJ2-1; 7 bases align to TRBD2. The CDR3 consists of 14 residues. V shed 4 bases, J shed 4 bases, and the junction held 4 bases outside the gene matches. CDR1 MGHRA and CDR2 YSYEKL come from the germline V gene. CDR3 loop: CASSPAGPYNEQFF. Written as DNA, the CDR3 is TGCGCCAGCAGCCCAGCGGGACCTTACAATGAGCAGTTCTTC.

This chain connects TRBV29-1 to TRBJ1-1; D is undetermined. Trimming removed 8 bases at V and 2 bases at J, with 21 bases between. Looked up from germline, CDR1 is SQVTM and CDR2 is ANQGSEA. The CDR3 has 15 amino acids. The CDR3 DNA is TGCAGCTTTCTGAAAACGACATCTTCTAACACTGAAGCTTTCTTT. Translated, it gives CSFLKTTSSNTEAFF.

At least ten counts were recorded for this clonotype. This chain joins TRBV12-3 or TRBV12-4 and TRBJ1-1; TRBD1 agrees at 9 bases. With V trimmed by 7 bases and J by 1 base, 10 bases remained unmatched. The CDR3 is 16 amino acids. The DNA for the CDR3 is TGTGCCAGCACAATTAACAGGGGGCAGGGGAACACTGAAGCTTTCTTT. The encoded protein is CASTINRGQGNTEAFF.

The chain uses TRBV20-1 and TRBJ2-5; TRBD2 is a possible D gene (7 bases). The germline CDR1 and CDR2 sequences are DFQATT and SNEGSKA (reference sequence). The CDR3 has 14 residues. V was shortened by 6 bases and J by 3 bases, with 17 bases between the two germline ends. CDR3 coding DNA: TGCAGTGCCCTATCGGGGGCGGGAGAAGAGACCCAGTACTTC. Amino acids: CSALSGAGEETQYF.

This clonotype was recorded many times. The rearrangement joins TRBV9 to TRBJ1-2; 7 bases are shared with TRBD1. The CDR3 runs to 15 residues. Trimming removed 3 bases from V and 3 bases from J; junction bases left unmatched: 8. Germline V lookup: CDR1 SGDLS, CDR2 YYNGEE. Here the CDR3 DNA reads TGTGCCAGCAGCGGCCGGGACAGTAAATACTATGGCTACACCTTC. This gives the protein CASSGRDSKYYGYTF.

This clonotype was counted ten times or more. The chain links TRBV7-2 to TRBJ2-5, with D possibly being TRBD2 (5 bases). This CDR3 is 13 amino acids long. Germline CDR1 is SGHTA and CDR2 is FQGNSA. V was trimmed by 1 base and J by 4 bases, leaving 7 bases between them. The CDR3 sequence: CASSLGRGETQYF. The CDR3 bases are TGTGCCAGCAGCTTAGGACGGGGAGAGACCCAGTACTTC.

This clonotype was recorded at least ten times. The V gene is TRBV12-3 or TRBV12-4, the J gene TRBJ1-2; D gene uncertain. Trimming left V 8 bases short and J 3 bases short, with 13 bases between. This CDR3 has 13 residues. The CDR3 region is CASSSNRDYGYTF. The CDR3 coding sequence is TGTGCCAGCTCCTCTAATCGGGACTATGGCTACACCTTC.

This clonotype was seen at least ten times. The CDR3 region is CASSPGTDINEQFF. In DNA form, the CDR3 reads TGCGCCAGCAGCCCCGGGACAGACATCAATGAGCAGTTCTTC. The rearrangement joins TRBV5-1 to TRBJ2-1, with 7 positions matching TRBD1. Per the germline V gene, CDR1 is SGHRS and CDR2 is YFSETQ. J was trimmed by 6 bases and V by 4 bases; bases with no gene match: 7. This CDR3 is 14 amino acids long.

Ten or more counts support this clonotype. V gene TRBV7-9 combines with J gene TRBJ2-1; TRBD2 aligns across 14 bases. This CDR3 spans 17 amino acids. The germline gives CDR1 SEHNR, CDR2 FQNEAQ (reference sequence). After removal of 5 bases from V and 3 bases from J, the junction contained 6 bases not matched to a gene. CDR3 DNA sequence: TGTGCCAGCAGCGCCGGACTAGCGGGGGGTATCTACAATGAGCAGTTCTTC. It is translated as CASSAGLAGGIYNEQFF.

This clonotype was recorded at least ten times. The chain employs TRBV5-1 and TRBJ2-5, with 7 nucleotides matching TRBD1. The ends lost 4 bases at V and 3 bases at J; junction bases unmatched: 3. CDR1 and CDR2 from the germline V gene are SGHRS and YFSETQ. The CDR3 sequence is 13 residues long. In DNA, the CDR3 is TGCGCCAGCAGCCGAGACAGGGAAGAGACCCAGTACTTC. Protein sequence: CASSRDREETQYF.

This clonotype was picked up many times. CDR3: CASSFGWGPNEQFF. For the CDR3, the DNA is TGTGCCAGCAGCTTCGGCTGGGGCCCTAATGAGCAGTTCTTC. The chain employs TRBV7-2 and TRBJ2-1; tentative D call: TRBD1 (5 bases). V shed 3 bases and J shed 7 bases, with 13 bases lying between them. The germline gives CDR1 SGHTA, CDR2 FQGNSA. The CDR3 consists of 14 residues. The variable domain in full, with the rest retrieved from reference TRBV7-2 and TRBJ2-1, is GAGVSQSPSNKVTEKGKDVELRCDPISGHTALYWYRQSLGQGLEFLIYFQGNSAPDKSGLPSDRFSAERTGGSVSTLTIQRTQQEDSAVYLCASSFGWGPNEQFFGPGTRLTVL.

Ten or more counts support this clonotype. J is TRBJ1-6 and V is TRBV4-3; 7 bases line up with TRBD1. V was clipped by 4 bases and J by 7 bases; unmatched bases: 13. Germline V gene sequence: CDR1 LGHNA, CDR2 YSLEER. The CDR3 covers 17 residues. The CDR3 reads CASSPLKGAGLNSPLHF. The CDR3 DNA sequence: TGCGCCAGCAGCCCTCTAAAGGGGGCAGGGTTGAATTCACCCCTCCACTTT.

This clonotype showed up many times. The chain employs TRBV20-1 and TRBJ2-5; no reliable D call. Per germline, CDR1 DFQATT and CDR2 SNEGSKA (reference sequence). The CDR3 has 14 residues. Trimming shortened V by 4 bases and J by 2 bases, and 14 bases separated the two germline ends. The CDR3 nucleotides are TGCAGTGCTACCCCGGGCCAGGAACAAGAGACCCAGTACTTC. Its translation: CSATPGQEQETQYF.

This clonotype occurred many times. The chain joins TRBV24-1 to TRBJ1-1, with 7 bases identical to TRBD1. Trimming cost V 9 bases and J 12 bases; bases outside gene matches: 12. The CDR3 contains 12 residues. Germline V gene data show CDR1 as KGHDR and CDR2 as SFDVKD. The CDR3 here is CATGETDRATFF. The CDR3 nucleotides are TGTGCCACCGGAGAAACCGACAGGGCGACTTTCTTT.

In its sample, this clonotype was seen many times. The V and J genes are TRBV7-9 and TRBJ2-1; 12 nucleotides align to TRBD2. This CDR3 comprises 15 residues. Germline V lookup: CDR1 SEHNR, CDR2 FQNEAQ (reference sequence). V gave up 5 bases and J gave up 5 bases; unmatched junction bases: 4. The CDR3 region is CASSPGLAGHNEQFF. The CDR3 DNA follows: TGTGCCAGCAGCCCCGGACTAGCGGGACACAATGAGCAGTTCTTC.

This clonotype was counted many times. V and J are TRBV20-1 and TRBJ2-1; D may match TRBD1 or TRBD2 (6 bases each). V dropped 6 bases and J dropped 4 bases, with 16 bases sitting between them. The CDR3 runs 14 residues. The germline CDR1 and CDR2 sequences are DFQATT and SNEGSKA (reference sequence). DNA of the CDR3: TGCAGTGCCGGGGGCGGCTCTGGATACAATGAGCAGTTCTTC. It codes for CSAGGGSGYNEQFF.

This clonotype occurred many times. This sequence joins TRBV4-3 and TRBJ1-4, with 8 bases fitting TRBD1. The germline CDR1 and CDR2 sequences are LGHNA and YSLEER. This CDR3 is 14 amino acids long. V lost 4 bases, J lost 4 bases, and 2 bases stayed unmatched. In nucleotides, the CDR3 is TGCGCCAGCAGCCGGGACAGGCGTAATGAAAAACTGTTTTTT. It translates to CASSRDRRNEKLFF.

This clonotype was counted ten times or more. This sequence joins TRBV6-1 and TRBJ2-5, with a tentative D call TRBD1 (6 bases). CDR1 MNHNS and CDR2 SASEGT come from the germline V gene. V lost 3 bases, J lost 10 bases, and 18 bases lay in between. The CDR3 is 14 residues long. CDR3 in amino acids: CASSERQGTGIQYF. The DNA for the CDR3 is TGTGCCAGCAGTGAGAGGCAGGGGACGGGTATCCAGTACTTC.

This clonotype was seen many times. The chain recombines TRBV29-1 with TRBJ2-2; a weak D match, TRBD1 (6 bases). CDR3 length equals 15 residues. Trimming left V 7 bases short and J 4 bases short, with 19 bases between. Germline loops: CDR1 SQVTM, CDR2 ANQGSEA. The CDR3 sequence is CSALKQGRGTGELFF. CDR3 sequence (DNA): TGCAGCGCCCTGAAACAGGGTCGGGGCACCGGGGAGCTGTTTTTT.